This passage covers 18 T cell receptor beta chains from one sample sequenced in a study of T cell responses to AZD1222 COVID-19 vaccine (dated by TCRdb to the early 2020s). The receptor library was made with the immunoSEQ multiplex PCR assay. The table was pulled from immuneACCESS by TCRdb, which kept in-frame rearrangements only. Such tables lose some clones; where checked, under half of the loss comes from unresolved V genes, and the rest has no known cause. In all, the sample holds approximately 150,000 clones, and around 88% of those were seen once. Less than 2.5% of the sample rests with the top ten. According to the study, the label for this sample's time point signals: baseline before first vaccination. This specimen was peripheral blood, taken on day 0 of AZD1222 vaccination. The receptors derive from an adult in good health.

The chain couples TRBV7-2 to TRBJ2-2; 15 nucleotides line up with TRBD2. The CDR3 runs 18 residues. The V segment lost 8 bases and the J segment 3 bases; nucleotides outside the gene matches: 10. The V gene's germline CDR1 is SGHTA and CDR2 FQGNSA. CDR3 nucleotides: TGTGCCAGCTCATTTCGGACTAGCGGGAGGGCCCACACCGGGGAGCTGTTTTTT. Its protein is CASSFRTSGRAHTGELFF.

The CDR3 loop is CASKGRGIYQPQHF. The CDR3 region has the DNA TGTGCCAGTAAGGGCAGGGGGATTTATCAGCCCCAGCATTTT. V usage is TRBV19 and J usage is TRBJ1-5, with TRBD1 matching over 7 bases. V lost 7 bases, J lost 5 bases, and 8 bases stayed unmatched. The CDR3 covers 14 residues. CDR1 is LNHDA and CDR2 is SQIVND in the germline V gene (reference sequence).

The chain employs TRBV7-9 and TRBJ2-1; perhaps TRBD2 as D (5 bases). This CDR3 is 16 amino acids long. The V end lost 0 bases, the J end lost 4 bases, and 13 bases lay between the germline ends. The germline V gene encodes CDR1 SEHNR and CDR2 FQNEAQ (reference sequence). The CDR3 sequence: CASSLARTERYNEQFF. The CDR3 region has the DNA TGTGCCAGCAGCTTAGCGAGGACTGAAAGGTACAATGAGCAGTTCTTC.

J is TRBJ2-3 and V is TRBV9; tentative D call: TRBD2 (5 bases). Germline CDR1 reads SGDLS; CDR2 reads YYNGEE. The CDR3 is 15 amino acids. V was pared by 0 bases and J by 4 bases, with 12 bases between. The chain's CDR3 is CASSVEGSVADTQYF. For the CDR3, the DNA is TGTGCCAGCAGCGTAGAGGGTAGCGTGGCAGATACGCAGTATTTT.

The J gene is TRBJ1-1, the V gene TRBV19, with D hard to call. The V end was cut by 6 bases, the J end by 4 bases, with 9 bases between. The CDR3 length is 12 residues. Per germline, CDR1 LNHDA and CDR2 SQIVND (reference sequence). The CDR3 sequence is CASSLKTTEAFF. The CDR3 coding sequence is TGTGCCAGTAGCCTTAAGACCACTGAAGCTTTCTTT.

The chain carries TRBV7-2 and TRBJ2-3, with 15 bases matching TRBD2. V dropped 1 base and J dropped 6; count of bases not matched to a gene: 2. CDR3 size: 16 residues. Germline V gene data show CDR1 as SGHTA and CDR2 as FQGNSA. The CDR3 sequence is CASSLEGTSGRDTQYF. CDR3 in DNA: TGTGCCAGCAGCTTAGAAGGGACTAGCGGGAGGGATACGCAGTATTTT.

The rearrangement joins TRBV28 to TRBJ2-7, with 9 nucleotides matching TRBD1. CDR1 and CDR2 from the germline V gene are MDHEN and SYDVKM. V lost 3 bases to trimming and J lost 8 bases; unmatched junction nucleotides: 8. The CDR3 sequence is 14 residues long. Here the CDR3 DNA reads TGTGCCAGCAGTTTCCTCAGACAGGGGGAACAGCAGTACTTC. Amino acid sequence: CASSFLRQGEQQYF.

The chain carries TRBV28 and TRBJ2-7; 8 bases agree with TRBD1. The germline gives CDR1 MDHEN, CDR2 SYDVKM. This CDR3 contains 13 residues. V dropped 6 bases and J dropped 3; count of bases not matched to a gene: 4. CDR3 in amino acids: CASSLTGDYEQYF. The CDR3 DNA reads as TGTGCCAGCAGCCTGACAGGGGACTACGAGCAGTACTTC. The full variable domain, its missing parts supplied by reference TRBV28 and TRBJ2-7, is DVKVTQSSRYLVKRTGEKVFLECVQDMDHENMFWYRQDPGLGLRLIYFSYDVKMKEKGDIPEGYSVSREKKERFSLILESASTNQTSMYLCASSLTGDYEQYFGPGTRLTVT.

This clone was seen once. The V and J genes are TRBV7-3 and TRBJ2-5, with 9 bases identical to TRBD2. The germline gives CDR1 SGHTA, CDR2 FQGTGA. The CDR3 spans 15 residues. V lost 0 bases and J lost 4; bases outside the gene matches: 3. The CDR3 region has the DNA TGTGCCAGCAGCTTAACTAGCGGGAGTGGAGAGACCCAGTACTTC. Its translation is CASSLTSGSGETQYF.

V is TRBV19 and J is TRBJ1-1; D is undetermined. Trimming left V 3 bases short and J 10 bases short, with 15 bases between. The CDR3 contains 13 residues. Germline V gene lookup returns CDR1 LNHDA and CDR2 SQIVND (reference sequence). The CDR3 sequence is CASSIESPSRAFF. CDR3 nucleotides: TGTGCCAGTAGTATTGAGAGCCCCTCTCGAGCTTTCTTT.

This clone was found once. V is TRBV19 and J is TRBJ1-1, with 11 bases matching TRBD1. In germline, CDR1 is LNHDA, CDR2 SQIVND (reference sequence). Trimming removed 5 bases from V and 4 bases from J; junction bases left unmatched: 9. The CDR3 extends over 16 amino acids. The CDR3 DNA reads TGTGCCAGTAGTCCCGATTCCGGGACAGGGGGCACTGAAGCTTTCTTT. This translates into CASSPDSGTGGTEAFF.

This clone was seen only a few times. This chain uses TRBV12-3 or TRBV12-4 with TRBJ1-4; tentative D call: TRBD1 (6 bases). V was cut by 6 bases and J by 10 bases, with 12 bases left in between. CDR3 length equals 12 residues. CDR3: CASSHRDTKLFF. Here the CDR3 DNA reads TGTGCCAGCAGCCACCGGGACACAAAACTGTTTTTT.

The V gene is TRBV28, the J gene TRBJ1-5; the match to TRBD1 covers 9 bases. The J segment lost 7 bases and the V segment lost 6 bases, leaving 7 bases of the junction unmatched. Germline V CDR1 and CDR2: MDHEN, SYDVKM. CDR3 size: 14 residues. CDR3 nucleotide sequence: TGTGCCAGCAGCAATACAGGGGGCGGCCAGCCCCAGCATTTT. It yields the protein CASSNTGGGQPQHF.

This rearrangement joins TRBV10-3 to TRBJ1-5; possibly TRBD1 for D (6 bases). The CDR3 has 15 residues. With 6 bases removed from V and 1 base from J, the gap between germline ends came to 13 bases. Germline V gives CDR1 ENHRY, CDR2 SYGVKD. The CDR3 sequence: CAIRSGTQSNQPQHF. The CDR3 region has the DNA TGTGCCATCAGATCCGGGACACAGAGCAATCAGCCCCAGCATTTT.

The table lists this clone with a count of one. This rearrangement joins TRBV25-1 to TRBJ2-1, with no clear D. CDR3 length equals 11 residues. V was trimmed by 7 bases and J by 12 bases, leaving 13 bases between them. The germline V gene encodes CDR1 MGHDK and CDR2 SYGVNS. The DNA for the CDR3 is TGTGCCAGCAATATCTACGGGCCGCAGTTCTTC. It codes for CASNIYGPQFF.

The chain carries TRBV18 and TRBJ1-3, with unresolved D. This CDR3 is built from 17 residues. Looked up from germline, CDR1 is KGHSH and CDR2 is LQKENI. With 1 base removed from V and 0 bases from J, the gap between germline ends came to 13 bases. The CDR3 coding sequence is TGTGCCAGCTCACCACGTTGGCAGGCACTCTCTGGAAACACCATATATTTT. This translates into CASSPRWQALSGNTIYF.

This clone is a singleton in its sample. The chain joins TRBV3-1 (or the pseudogene TRBV3-2) to TRBJ2-1; D gene ambiguous. The CDR3 spans 15 residues. Trimming stripped 4 bases from V and 0 bases from J, with 10 bases between. Germline V gene data show CDR1 as LGHDT and CDR2 as YNNKEL (reference sequence). In DNA, the CDR3 is TGTGCCAGCAGCCGATTCAGGAGCTCCTACAATGAGCAGTTCTTC. It codes for CASSRFRSSYNEQFF.

The chain recombines TRBV21-1 with TRBJ2-7. TRBV21-1 is shown as a pseudogene. The CDR3 is 13 residues long. The CDR3 DNA reads as TGTGCCAGCAGCAAAGGAAGGTCCTACGAGCAGTACTTC. Its translation is CASSKGRSYEQYF.